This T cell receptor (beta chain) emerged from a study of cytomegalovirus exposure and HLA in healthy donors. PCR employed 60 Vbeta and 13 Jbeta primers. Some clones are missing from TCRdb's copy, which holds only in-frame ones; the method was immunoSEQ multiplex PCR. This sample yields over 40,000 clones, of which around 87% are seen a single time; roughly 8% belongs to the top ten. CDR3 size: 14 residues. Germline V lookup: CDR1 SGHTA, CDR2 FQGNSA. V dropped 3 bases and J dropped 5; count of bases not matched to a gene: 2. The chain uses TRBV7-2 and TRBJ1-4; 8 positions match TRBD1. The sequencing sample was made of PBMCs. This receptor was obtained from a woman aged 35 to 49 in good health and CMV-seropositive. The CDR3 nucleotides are TGTGCCAGCAGCTTCAGGGGGCCCAATGAAAAACTGTTTTTT. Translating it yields CASSFRGPNEKLFF.